The 16 T cell receptor beta chains below come from one sample, sequenced in a study of T cells in Graves' hyperthyroidism and ophthalmopathy. TCR beta CDR3 sequences were amplified from RNA transcripts. TCR CDR3 underwent first-round RT-PCR with the HTBI primer set. TCRdb ran MiXCR on the multiplex PCR reads and lists one entry per CDR3 protein. The sample shows around 400,000 distinct CDR3 sequences, approximately 16% of them seen only once. Sequencing was done on a sample of blood. The receptors stem from a woman aged 55 to 70 with Graves' ophthalmopathy.

The V and J genes are TRBV7-9 and TRBJ2-1; tentative D call: TRBD2 (7 bases). The J call may be faulty, since TRBJ2-7 better matches the DNA end. The germline gives CDR1 SEHNR, CDR2 FQNEAQ (reference sequence). The CDR3 spans 14 residues. The CDR3 DNA reads as TGTGCCAGCAGCTTAGGCGGGGGCTACAATGAGCAGTACTTC. Translation: CASSLGGGYNEQYF.

The V and J genes are TRBV20-1 and TRBJ1-2; possible D gene TRBD1, 6 bases. Germline V gene sequence: CDR1 DFQATT, CDR2 SNEGSKA (reference sequence). The CDR3 has 13 residues. The ends were cut back, 3 bases at V and 4 bases at J, with 12 bases in the middle. The CDR3, as DNA: TGCAGTGCTAGGGAGGGGGGGGTCTATGGCTACACCTTC. Translating gives CSAREGGVYGYTF.

CDR3 DNA: TGTGCCAGCAGTTATGCGGGACAGGGGATGAACACTGAAGCTTTCTTT. This gives the protein CASSYAGQGMNTEAFF. The V and J genes are TRBV6-5 and TRBJ1-1; 10 bases match TRBD1. Germline V gene data show CDR1 as MNHEY and CDR2 as SVGAGI. This CDR3 is built from 16 residues. The J segment lost 0 bases and the V segment lost 3 bases, leaving 4 bases of the junction unmatched.

The rearrangement links TRBV6-2 or TRBV6-3 to TRBJ2-6; D uncertain. Trimming cost V 0 bases and J 4 bases, with 10 bases left between them. Germline lookup yields CDR1 MNHEY and CDR2 SVGEGT. The CDR3 spans 16 residues. The CDR3 coding sequence is TGTGCCAGCAGTTACTCGCGGAGTCTGGGGGCCAACGTCCTGACTTTC. As protein: CASSYSRSLGANVLTF.

There are many counts of this clonotype. This rearrangement joins TRBV24-1 to TRBJ2-2; D call uncertain. The CDR3 contains 17 residues. Germline lookup yields CDR1 KGHDR and CDR2 SFDVKD. Between the trimmed V and J ends, which lost 7 bases and 0 bases, there was a span of 17 bases. This chain's CDR3 is CATSVIPPFANTGELFF. CDR3 nucleotide sequence: TGTGCCACCAGCGTTATACCCCCGTTCGCGAACACCGGGGAGCTGTTTTTT.

This clonotype was counted between two and nine times. This chain uses TRBV5-1 with TRBJ2-1; 11 bases agree with TRBD2. The V gene's germline CDR1 is SGHRS and CDR2 YFSETQ. CDR3 length equals 16 residues. The junction had 4 bases not matched to a gene; V was cut back by 2 bases and J by 3 bases. CDR3 sequence reads: CASSLATSGNYNEQFF. Written as DNA, the CDR3 is TGCGCCAGCAGCTTAGCGACTAGCGGGAACTACAATGAGCAGTTCTTC.

This clonotype was observed a handful of times. V and J are TRBV5-5 and TRBJ1-4; D is unresolved. The germline CDR1 and CDR2 sequences are SGHKS and YYEKEE (reference sequence). V was cut by 6 bases and J by 6 bases, with 15 bases left in between. The CDR3 length is 14 residues. The CDR3 bases are TGTGCCAGCACCATGGGCGGAGGACATGAAAAACTGTTTTTT. It encodes CASTMGGGHEKLFF. The full variable domain, rest sourced from reference TRBV5-5 and TRBJ1-4, is DAGVTQSPTHLIKTRGQQVTLRCSPISGHKSVSWYQQVLGQGPQFIFQYYEKEERGRGNFPDRFSARQFPNYSSELNVNALLLGDSALYLCASTMGGGHEKLFFGSGTQLSVL.

This rearrangement joins TRBV27 to TRBJ2-7, with TRBD2 as a possible D gene (6 bases). The CDR3 spans 17 residues. Deletions cut 2 bases from V and 5 bases from J, with 22 bases between. Germline lookup yields CDR1 MNHEY and CDR2 SMNVEV (reference sequence). CDR3 amino acids: CASSLNIGGVGMNEQYF. The DNA of the CDR3 is TGTGCCAGCAGTTTAAACATCGGCGGGGTTGGGATGAACGAGCAGTACTTC.

A remark on this clonotype: A much larger clone lies one base from this, so it may be a read error. The V gene is TRBV5-1, the J gene TRBJ2-7; possible D gene TRBD1, 6 bases. The germline V gene has CDR1 SGHRS and CDR2 YFSETQ. The CDR3 sequence is 13 residues long. Deletions cut 0 bases from V and 6 bases from J, with 10 bases between. The CDR3 coding sequence is TGCGCCAGCAGCTTGGGTAGGGACATCGAGCAGTACTTC. It translates to CASSLGRDIEQYF. Looking up the rest from reference TRBV5-1 and TRBJ2-7 gives the full variable domain: KAGVTQTPRYLIKTRGQQVTLSCSPISGHRSVSWYQQTPGQGLQFLFEYFSETQRNKGNFPGRFSGRQFSNSRSEMNVSTLELGDSALYLCASSLGRDIEQYFGPGTRLTVT.

Ten or more counts support this clonotype. The chain carries TRBV7-2 and TRBJ2-1; 9 bases agree with TRBD2. V was clipped by 5 bases and J by 5 bases; unmatched bases: 10. Germline lookup yields CDR1 SGHTA and CDR2 FQGNSA. This CDR3 comprises 16 residues. The CDR3 DNA reads as TGTGCCAGCAGCCCCTATAGCGGGAGTGCTAACAATGAGCAGTTCTTC. It codes for CASSPYSGSANNEQFF.

This clonotype was seen a few times. This chain connects TRBV27 to TRBJ2-7; D is undetermined. Germline values: CDR1 MNHEY, CDR2 SMNVEV (reference sequence). The CDR3 is 15 residues long. V lost 3 bases and J lost 1, with 13 bases in between. The DNA for the CDR3 is TGTGCCAGCAGTTTTATGACGGCCAGGTCCTACGAGCAGTACTTC. This translates into CASSFMTARSYEQYF.

This clonotype was found a few times. V and J are TRBV29-1 and TRBJ1-2; weak D call: TRBD1 (6 bases). Trimming left V 4 bases short and J 4 bases short, with 22 bases between. Germline assignment: CDR1 SQVTM and CDR2 ANQGSEA. The CDR3 has 16 amino acids. The CDR3 reads CSVGSRPGQGVYGYTF. The CDR3 DNA reads as TGCAGCGTTGGAAGCAGGCCGGGACAAGGAGTCTATGGCTACACCTTC.

The CDR3 sequence is CAMPTDGGDLAGGFPATNYEQYF. CDR3 nucleotides: TGTGCCATGCCAACAGACGGGGGAGATCTAGCGGGAGGGTTCCCAGCTACAAACTACGAGCAGTACTTC. The rearrangement uses TRBV9 and TRBJ2-7, with TRBD2 matching 12 bases. J lost 3 bases, V lost 9 bases, and 34 bases had no gene match. Germline V gene data show CDR1 as SGDLS and CDR2 as YYNGEE. The CDR3 contains 23 residues.

The chain has TRBV7-3 and TRBJ2-2; no clear D. Germline CDR1 and CDR2: SGHTA and FQGTGA. The V end lost 4 bases, the J end lost 6 bases, and 15 bases lay between the germline ends. The CDR3 is made up of 15 amino acids. The CDR3 reads CASSYRADTAGELFF. CDR3 DNA sequence: TGTGCCAGCAGCTACCGGGCCGACACGGCCGGGGAGCTGTTTTTT.

This clonotype was seen only a few times. The gene calls are TRBV4-1 and TRBJ2-2; TRBD1 or TRBD2 may be the D gene (5 bases each). Trimming pared 4 bases from V and 5 bases from J, leaving 17 bases between. The CDR3 extends over 16 amino acids. Germline CDR1 and CDR2: MGHRA and YSYEKL. The CDR3 spells CASSPDGTFRTGELFF. For the CDR3, the DNA is TGCGCCAGCAGCCCCGACGGGACCTTTCGGACCGGGGAGCTGTTTTTT.

The chain combines TRBV9 with TRBJ2-7, with D perhaps assigned TRBD1 or TRBD2 (5 bases each). The germline CDR1 and CDR2 sequences are SGDLS and YYNGEE. Trimming removed 4 bases at V and 7 bases at J, with 18 bases between. The CDR3 loop spans 14 amino acids. As DNA, the CDR3 is TGTGCCAGCAGCCCCGGGACCGGCCCTAGGGAGCAGTACTTC. Translated, it gives CASSPGTGPREQYF.